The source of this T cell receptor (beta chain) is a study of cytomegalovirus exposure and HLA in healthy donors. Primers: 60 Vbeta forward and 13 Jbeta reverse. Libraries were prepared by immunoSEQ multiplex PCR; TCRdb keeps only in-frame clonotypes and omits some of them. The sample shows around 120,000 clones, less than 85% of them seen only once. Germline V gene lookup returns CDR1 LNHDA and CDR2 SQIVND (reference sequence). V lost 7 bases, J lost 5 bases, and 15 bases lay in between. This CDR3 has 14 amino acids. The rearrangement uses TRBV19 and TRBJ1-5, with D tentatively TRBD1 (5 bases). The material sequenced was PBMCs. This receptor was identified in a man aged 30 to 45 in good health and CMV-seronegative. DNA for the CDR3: TGTGCCAGTAATGGCGGGGCAGGGCATCAGCCCCAGCATTTT. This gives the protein CASNGGAGHQPQHF.